The 9 T cell receptor beta chains below come from one sample, sequenced in a study of T cell clones after liver transplantation. The data were produced by immunoSEQ multiplex PCR, yet TCRdb's version contains in-frame clones alone and is incomplete. The table records 65,000 to 90,000 clones, 90% of them present only once. The sample was CD4+ T cells from blood, taken before liver transplant. The receptors here all came from a human donor who received a liver transplant.

The rearrangement joins TRBV19 to TRBJ1-1; 8 bases fit TRBD1. This CDR3 contains 14 residues. The germline V gene has CDR1 LNHDA and CDR2 SQIVND (reference sequence). Trimming cost V 6 bases and J 1 base; bases outside gene matches: 4. The CDR3 spells CASRDRAWNTEAFF. The DNA of the CDR3 is TGTGCCAGTAGGGACAGGGCGTGGAACACTGAAGCTTTCTTT.

The chain links TRBV10-1 to TRBJ1-5, with D maybe TRBD1 (6 bases). Germline V gives CDR1 WNHNN, CDR2 SYGVQD (reference sequence). The CDR3 covers 17 residues. The V end lost 3 bases, the J end lost 6 bases, and 21 bases lay between the germline ends. CDR3 residues: CASSDTLRRGYSQPQHF. CDR3 bases: TGCGCCAGCAGTGATACCCTCCGCAGGGGTTATTCTCAGCCCCAGCATTTT.

The V call is TRBV28, the J call TRBJ1-1; maybe TRBD1 (6 bases). The length of the CDR3 is 15 residues. V was trimmed by 6 bases and J by 5 bases, leaving 19 bases between them. CDR1 is MDHEN, CDR2 SYDVKM, per germline. This chain's CDR3 is CASRFPRPGVTEAFF. The CDR3 DNA is TGTGCCAGCAGATTCCCCCGGCCAGGGGTGACTGAAGCTTTCTTT.

The chain links TRBV27 to TRBJ1-5; a possible D gene is TRBD1 (5 bases). Germline values: CDR1 MNHEY, CDR2 SMNVEV (reference sequence). Trimming took 3 bases from V and 6 from J, leaving 12 bases between them. This CDR3 is built from 14 residues. The CDR3 DNA reads as TGTGCCAGCAGTTTCTCCGGGGCGGTTCAGCCCCAGCATTTT. Amino acids: CASSFSGAVQPQHF.

As DNA, the CDR3 is TGTGCCAGCAGCGTAGAGGCGGGAGGCTTTTATACGCAGTATTTT. Amino acid sequence: CASSVEAGGFYTQYF. J is TRBJ2-3 and V is TRBV9, with 8 bases fitting TRBD2. Germline loops: CDR1 SGDLS, CDR2 YYNGEE. The length of the CDR3 is 15 residues. The trim removed 0 bases at V and 7 bases at J, leaving 7 bases unmatched.

The rearrangement uses TRBV11-2 and TRBJ1-1; TRBD1 is a possible D gene (6 bases). The V and J ends lost 4 bases and 4 bases respectively, with 10 bases between them. The CDR3 totals 13 residues. The germline gives CDR1 SGHAT, CDR2 FQNNGV. The CDR3 spells CASSSDRSTEAFF. The CDR3 DNA reads TGTGCCAGCAGCTCGGACAGAAGCACTGAAGCTTTCTTT.

The chain employs TRBV19 and TRBJ2-1, with 9 bases identical to TRBD2. V shed 5 bases, J shed 9 bases, and the junction held 14 bases outside the gene matches. The CDR3 has 16 amino acids. Germline loops: CDR1 LNHDA, CDR2 SQIVND (reference sequence). The CDR3 DNA reads as TGTGCCAGTAGTGCTTCATTCGCGGGAGGGCCGAGTGAGCAGTTCTTC. This codes for CASSASFAGGPSEQFF.

The chain joins TRBV7-8 to TRBJ2-7; D assignment may be TRBD1 or TRBD2 (6 bases each). The length of the CDR3 is 15 residues. Germline V CDR1 and CDR2: SGHVS, FQNEAQ. Trimming took off 2 bases at V and 0 bases at J, with 11 bases between the two ends. The CDR3 sequence is CASSLPGASSYEQYF. The CDR3 DNA follows: TGTGCCAGCAGCTTACCGGGGGCTAGCTCCTACGAGCAGTACTTC.

The rearrangement uses TRBV6-1 and TRBJ2-7; no clear D gene. CDR3 length: 13 amino acids. Trimming took 6 bases from V and 10 from J, leaving 19 bases between them. Germline-derived CDR1 and CDR2 are MNHNS and SASEGT. The CDR3 nucleotides read TGTGCCAGCAGGGAAACACGGTTTGCCGTTCAGTACTTC. It codes for CASRETRFAVQYF.